The entry below describes one T cell receptor beta chain. This entry belongs to a study of beta chain features in type 1 diabetes. The V gene lost 2 bases and the J gene lost 6 bases, with 17 bases spanning the gap. Germline lookup yields CDR1 KGHSH and CDR2 LQKENI. This CDR3 contains 16 residues. The entirety of the isolated RNA underwent reverse transcription, so expressed TCRB transcripts were sequenced. Profiling relied on immunoSEQ multiplex PCR, and the TCRdb table lists in-frame clones only, not all of them. This table holds about 350,000 clones, less than 20% found once. The sequencing input was naive CD4+ T cells from blood. V and J are TRBV18 and TRBJ2-1, with a weak D call TRBD1 (6 bases). The clonotype comes from a woman younger than 35 in good health. This CDR3 is CASSPNWGPGFNEQFF. The CDR3, as DNA: TGTGCCAGCTCACCAAATTGGGGGCCTGGGTTCAATGAGCAGTTCTTC.